What follows is one TCR beta chain and its context. Its cognate antigen is unknown. The sample belongs to a study of CD8 T cells in ankylosing spondylitis. Study-level results: According to the report, clones linked to the disease were significantly enriched in matched synovial fluid samples taken from ankylosing spondylitis patients. A TCR beta motif of several highly homologous variants seemed to mark ankylosing spondylitis blood.

V was trimmed by 2 bases and J by 1 base, leaving 5 bases between them. The CDR3 is 12 amino acids. Germline-derived CDR1 and CDR2 are DFQATT and SNEGSKA (reference sequence). One entry per CDR3 protein results from TCRdb running MiXCR on the 5' RACE reads. The sample consists of fewer than 250,000 distinct CDR3 sequences, about 30% of them appearing once. The sample comprised blood, either unsorted or a sorted T cell fraction (not recorded which). The chain has TRBV20-1 and TRBJ2-5; D is undetermined. The sequence came from a male donor with ankylosing spondylitis or in good health (not recorded which). The CDR3 region is CSARYSQETQYF. CDR3 coding DNA: TGCAGTGCTAGATACTCCCAAGAGACCCAGTACTTC.